The text below deals with one T cell receptor beta chain. CDR1 is SEHNR and CDR2 is FQNEAQ in the germline V gene (reference sequence). The CDR3 is made up of 15 amino acids. Trimming took off 2 bases at V and 2 bases at J, with 11 bases between the two ends. This entry is derived from a study of PD-1 blockade in classical Hodgkin lymphoma. Clones were sequenced by immunoSEQ multiplex PCR, and TCRdb holds only the in-frame ones, with some missing. The sample includes under 6,000 clones, roughly nine tenths seen only once; the top ten take roughly 14%. Time point described: newly diagnosed, previously untreated cHL patient sample. By magnetic negative selection, CD8+ T cells were isolated from the thawed PBMCs.

The clonotype comes from a human donor with classical Hodgkin lymphoma. The specimen sequenced was CD8+ T cells from blood. This chain connects TRBV7-9 to TRBJ2-3; a possible D gene is TRBD2 (5 bases). CDR3 amino acids: CASSLWEPNTDTQYF. The CDR3 nucleotides are TGTGCCAGCAGCTTATGGGAGCCGAACACAGATACGCAGTATTTT.